This record looks at one T cell receptor beta chain sequence and its context. The antigen remains undetermined. Sequencing used immunoSEQ multiplex PCR; TCRdb keeps in-frame clones, though not all of them. The repertoire includes some 150,000 clones, 75% to 90% of them detected once, and approximately 7.2% sits in the top ten. The sample belongs to a study of T cell responses to AZD1222 COVID-19 vaccine. Study-wide results and caveats: Nearly half of spike-specific TCRs reportedly target variant regions that are unmutated in the B.1.351 and B.1.1.7 variants. All repertoire sampling was performed exclusively after the peak T cell response. Clonal diversity was possibly underestimated, and the donors were mostly white British, with more females. Two AZD1222 administrations were followed by greater Spike-specific TCR breadth and depth.

CDR3 length: 13 residues. V lost 5 bases to trimming and J lost 4 bases, with 11 bases between them. Germline loops: CDR1 MNHEY, CDR2 SVGAGI. The specimen comprised peripheral blood, sampled after recovery from COVID-19. The chain carries TRBV6-5 and TRBJ1-1; D not resolved. This clonotype originated in an adult who had recovered from COVID-19. In DNA form, the CDR3 reads TGTGCCAGCAGTCCCGATCTGGGCACTGAAGCTTTCTTT. It encodes CASSPDLGTEAFF.